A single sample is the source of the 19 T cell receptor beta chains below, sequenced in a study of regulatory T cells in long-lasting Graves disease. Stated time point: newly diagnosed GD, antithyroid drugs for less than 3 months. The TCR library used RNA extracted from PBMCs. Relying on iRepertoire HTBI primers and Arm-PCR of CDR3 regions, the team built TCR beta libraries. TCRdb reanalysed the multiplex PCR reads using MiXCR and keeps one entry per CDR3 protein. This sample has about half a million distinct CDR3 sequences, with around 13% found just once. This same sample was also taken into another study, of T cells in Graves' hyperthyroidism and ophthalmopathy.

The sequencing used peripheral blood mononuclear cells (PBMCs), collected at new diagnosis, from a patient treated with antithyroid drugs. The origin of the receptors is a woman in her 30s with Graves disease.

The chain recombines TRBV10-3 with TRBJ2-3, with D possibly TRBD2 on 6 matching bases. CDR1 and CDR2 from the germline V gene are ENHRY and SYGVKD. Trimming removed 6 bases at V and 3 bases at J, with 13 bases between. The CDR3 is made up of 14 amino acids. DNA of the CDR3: TGTGCCATCAGCCCCGGGACTTTTACAGATACGCAGTATTTT. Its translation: CAISPGTFTDTQYF.

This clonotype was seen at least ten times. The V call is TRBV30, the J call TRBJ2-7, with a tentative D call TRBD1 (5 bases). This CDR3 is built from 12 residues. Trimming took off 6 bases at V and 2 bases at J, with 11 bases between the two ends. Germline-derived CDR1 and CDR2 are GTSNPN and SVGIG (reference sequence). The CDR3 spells CACIWGPYEQYF. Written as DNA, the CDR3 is TGTGCCTGTATATGGGGCCCCTACGAGCAGTACTTC.

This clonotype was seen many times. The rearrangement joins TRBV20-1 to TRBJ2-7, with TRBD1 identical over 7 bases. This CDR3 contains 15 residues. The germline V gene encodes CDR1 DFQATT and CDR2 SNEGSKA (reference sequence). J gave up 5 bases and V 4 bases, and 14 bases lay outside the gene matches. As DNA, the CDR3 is TGCAGTGCTAACCGACTGGGACAGATTCGCGACGAGCAGTACTTC. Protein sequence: CSANRLGQIRDEQYF.

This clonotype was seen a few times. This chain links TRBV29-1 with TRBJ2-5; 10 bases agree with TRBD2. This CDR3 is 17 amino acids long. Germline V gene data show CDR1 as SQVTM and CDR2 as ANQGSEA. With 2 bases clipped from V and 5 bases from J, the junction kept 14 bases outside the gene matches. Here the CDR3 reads CSVESRKSGRAGETQYF. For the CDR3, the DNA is TGCAGCGTTGAATCTCGAAAGAGCGGGAGGGCCGGCGAGACCCAGTACTTC.

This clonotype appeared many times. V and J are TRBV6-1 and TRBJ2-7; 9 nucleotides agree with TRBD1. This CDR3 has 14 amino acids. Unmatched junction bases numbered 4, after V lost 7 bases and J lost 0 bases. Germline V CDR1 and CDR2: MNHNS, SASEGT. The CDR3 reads CASNGQGSSYEQYF. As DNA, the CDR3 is TGTGCCAGCAATGGACAGGGGAGCTCCTACGAGCAGTACTTC.

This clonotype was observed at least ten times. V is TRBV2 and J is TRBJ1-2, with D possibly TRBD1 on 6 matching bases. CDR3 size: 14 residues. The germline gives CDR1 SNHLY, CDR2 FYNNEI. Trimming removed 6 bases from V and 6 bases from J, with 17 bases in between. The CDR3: CASRHGGVRDGYTF. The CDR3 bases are TGTGCCAGCAGACACGGGGGCGTACGTGATGGCTACACCTTC. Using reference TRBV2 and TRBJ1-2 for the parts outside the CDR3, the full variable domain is EPEVTQTPSHQVTQMGQEVILRCVPISNHLYFYWYRQILGQKVEFLVSFYNNEISEKSEIFDDQFSVERPDGSNFTLKIRSTKLEDSAMYFCASRHGGVRDGYTFGSGTRLTVV.

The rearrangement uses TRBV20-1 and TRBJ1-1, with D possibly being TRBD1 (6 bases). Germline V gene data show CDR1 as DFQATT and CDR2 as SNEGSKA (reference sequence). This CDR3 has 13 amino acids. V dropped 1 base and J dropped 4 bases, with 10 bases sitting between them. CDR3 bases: TGCAGTGCTAGAGTCGGGACACCCACTGAAGCTTTCTTT. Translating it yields CSARVGTPTEAFF.

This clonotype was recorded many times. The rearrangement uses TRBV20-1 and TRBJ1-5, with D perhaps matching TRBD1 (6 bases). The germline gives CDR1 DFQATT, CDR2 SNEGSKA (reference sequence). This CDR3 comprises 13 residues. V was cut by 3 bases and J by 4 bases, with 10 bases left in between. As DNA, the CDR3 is TGCAGTGCTAGGACGGACAGTAATCAGCCCCAGCATTTT. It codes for CSARTDSNQPQHF.

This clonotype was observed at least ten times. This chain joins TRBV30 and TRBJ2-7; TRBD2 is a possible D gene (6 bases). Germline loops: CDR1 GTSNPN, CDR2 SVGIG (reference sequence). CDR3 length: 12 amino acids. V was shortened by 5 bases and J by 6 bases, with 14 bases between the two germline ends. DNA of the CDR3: TGTGCCTGGGACGGGGGAACCCGCGAGCAGTACTTC. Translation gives CAWDGGTREQYF.

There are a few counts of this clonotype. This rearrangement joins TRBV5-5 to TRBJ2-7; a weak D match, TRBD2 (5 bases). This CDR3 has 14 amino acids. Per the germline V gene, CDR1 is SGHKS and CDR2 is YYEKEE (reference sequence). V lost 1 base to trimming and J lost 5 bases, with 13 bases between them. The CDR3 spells CASSLIHREDEQYF. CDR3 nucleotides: TGTGCCAGCAGCTTGATCCACCGGGAAGACGAGCAGTACTTC.

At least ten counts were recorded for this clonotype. CDR3 coding DNA: TGCAGTGCTCACGTCACAGGGCTTCAAGAGACCCAGTACTTC. Its translation: CSAHVTGLQETQYF. V and J are TRBV20-1 and TRBJ2-5, with a possible D match to TRBD1 (6 bases). Looked up from germline, CDR1 is DFQATT and CDR2 is SNEGSKA (reference sequence). V dropped 5 bases and J dropped 2 bases, with 15 bases sitting between them. CDR3 length: 14 residues.

This CDR3 is CASSEGRNYGYTF. The CDR3 nucleotides read TGTGCCAGCAGTGAGGGGCGAAACTATGGCTACACCTTC. The gene calls are TRBV13 and TRBJ1-2; D may be TRBD1 (5 bases). Germline V gives CDR1 PRHDT, CDR2 FYEKMQ (reference sequence). The CDR3 has 13 amino acids. Deletions cut 6 bases from V and 2 bases from J, with 10 bases between.

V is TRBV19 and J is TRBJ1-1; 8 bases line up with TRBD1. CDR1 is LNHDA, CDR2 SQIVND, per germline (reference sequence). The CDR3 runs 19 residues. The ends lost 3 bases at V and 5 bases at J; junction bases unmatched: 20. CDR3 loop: CASSIFRTRGQGVRTEAFF. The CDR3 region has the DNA TGTGCCAGTAGTATCTTCAGGACCAGGGGGCAAGGGGTTCGTACTGAAGCTTTCTTT.

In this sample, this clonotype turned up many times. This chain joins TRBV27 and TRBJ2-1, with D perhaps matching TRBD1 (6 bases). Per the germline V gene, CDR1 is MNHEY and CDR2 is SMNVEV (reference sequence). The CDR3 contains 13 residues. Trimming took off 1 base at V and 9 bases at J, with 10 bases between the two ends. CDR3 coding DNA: TGTGCCAGCAGTTTATTGGGGGCCGGTGAGCAGTTCTTC. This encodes CASSLLGAGEQFF.

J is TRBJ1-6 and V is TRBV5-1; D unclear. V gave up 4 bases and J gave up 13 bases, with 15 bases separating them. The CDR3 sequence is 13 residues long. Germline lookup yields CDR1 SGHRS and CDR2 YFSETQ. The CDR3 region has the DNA TGCGCCAGCAGCCTGGACCGGAAGGGTCCCCTCCACTTT. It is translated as CASSLDRKGPLHF. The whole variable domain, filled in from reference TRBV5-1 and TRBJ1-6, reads KAGVTQTPRYLIKTRGQQVTLSCSPISGHRSVSWYQQTPGQGLQFLFEYFSETQRNKGNFPGRFSGRQFSNSRSEMNVSTLELGDSALYLCASSLDRKGPLHFGNGTRLTVT.

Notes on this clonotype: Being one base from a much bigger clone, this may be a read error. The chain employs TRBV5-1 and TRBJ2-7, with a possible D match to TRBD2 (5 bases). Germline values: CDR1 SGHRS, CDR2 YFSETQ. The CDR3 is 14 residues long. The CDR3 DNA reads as TGCGCCCGCAGCCCGCACCGGACTGGATACGAGCAGTACTTC. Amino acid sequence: CARSPHRTGYEQYF.

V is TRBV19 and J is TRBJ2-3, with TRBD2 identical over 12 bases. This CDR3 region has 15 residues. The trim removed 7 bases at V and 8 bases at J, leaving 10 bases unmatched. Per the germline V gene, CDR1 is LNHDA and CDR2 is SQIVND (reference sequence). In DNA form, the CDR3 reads TGTGCCAGTATAGAGTCTAGCGGGAGGGCCGGTACGCAGTATTTT. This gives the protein CASIESSGRAGTQYF. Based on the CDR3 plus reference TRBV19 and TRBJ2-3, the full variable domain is DGGITQSPKYLFRKEGQNVTLSCEQNLNHDAMYWYRQDPGQGLRLIYYSQIVNDFQKGDIAEGYSVSREKKESFPLTVTSAQKNPTAFYLCASIESSGRAGTQYFGPGTRLTVL.

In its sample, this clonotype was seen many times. CDR3 loop: CASSERGGHEQYF. CDR3 DNA: TGTGCCAGCAGTGAACGGGGAGGGCACGAGCAGTACTTC. The chain has TRBV6-2 or TRBV6-3 and TRBJ2-7; 7 bases fit TRBD2. The germline V gene encodes CDR1 MNHEY and CDR2 SVGEGT. With V trimmed by 5 bases and J by 5 bases, 6 bases remained unmatched. This CDR3 comprises 13 residues.

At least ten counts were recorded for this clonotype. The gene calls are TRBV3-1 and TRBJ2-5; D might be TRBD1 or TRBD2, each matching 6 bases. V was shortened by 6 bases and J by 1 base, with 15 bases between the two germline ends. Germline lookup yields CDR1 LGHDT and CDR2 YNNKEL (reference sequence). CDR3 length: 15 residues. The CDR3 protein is CASSPGGALQETQYF. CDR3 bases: TGTGCCAGCAGTCCCGGGGGCGCCCTCCAAGAGACCCAGTACTTC.